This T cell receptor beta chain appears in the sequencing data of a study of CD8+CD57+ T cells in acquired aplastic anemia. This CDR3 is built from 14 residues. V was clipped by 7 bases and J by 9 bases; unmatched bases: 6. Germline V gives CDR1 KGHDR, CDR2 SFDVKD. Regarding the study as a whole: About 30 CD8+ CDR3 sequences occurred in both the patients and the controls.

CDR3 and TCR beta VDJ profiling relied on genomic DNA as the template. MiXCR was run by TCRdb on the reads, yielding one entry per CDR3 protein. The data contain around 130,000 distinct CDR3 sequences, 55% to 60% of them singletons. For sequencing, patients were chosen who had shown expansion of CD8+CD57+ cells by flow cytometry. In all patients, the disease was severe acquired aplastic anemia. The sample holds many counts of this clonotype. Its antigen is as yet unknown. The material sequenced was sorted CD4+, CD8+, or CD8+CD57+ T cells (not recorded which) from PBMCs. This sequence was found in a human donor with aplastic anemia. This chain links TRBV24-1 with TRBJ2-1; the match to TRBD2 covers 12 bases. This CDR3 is CATSLAGGPGEQFF. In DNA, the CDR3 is TGTGCCACCAGCCTAGCGGGAGGGCCGGGTGAGCAGTTCTTC.